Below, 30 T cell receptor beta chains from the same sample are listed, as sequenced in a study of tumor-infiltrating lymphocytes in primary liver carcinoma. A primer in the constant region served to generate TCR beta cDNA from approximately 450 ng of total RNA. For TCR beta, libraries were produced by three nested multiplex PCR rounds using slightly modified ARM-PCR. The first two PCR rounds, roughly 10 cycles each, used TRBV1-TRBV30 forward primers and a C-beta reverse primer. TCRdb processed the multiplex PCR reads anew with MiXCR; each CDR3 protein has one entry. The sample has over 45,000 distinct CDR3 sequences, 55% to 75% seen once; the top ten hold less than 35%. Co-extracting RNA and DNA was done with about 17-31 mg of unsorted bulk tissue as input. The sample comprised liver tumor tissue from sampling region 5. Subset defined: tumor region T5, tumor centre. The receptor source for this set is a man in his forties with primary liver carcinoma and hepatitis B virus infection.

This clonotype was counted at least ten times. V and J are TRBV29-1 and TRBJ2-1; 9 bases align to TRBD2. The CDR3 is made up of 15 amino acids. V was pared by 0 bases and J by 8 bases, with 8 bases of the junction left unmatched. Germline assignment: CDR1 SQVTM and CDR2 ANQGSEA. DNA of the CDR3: TGCAGCGTTGAAGATAGTAGCGGGAGACTGGATGAGCAGTTCTTC. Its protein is CSVEDSSGRLDEQFF.

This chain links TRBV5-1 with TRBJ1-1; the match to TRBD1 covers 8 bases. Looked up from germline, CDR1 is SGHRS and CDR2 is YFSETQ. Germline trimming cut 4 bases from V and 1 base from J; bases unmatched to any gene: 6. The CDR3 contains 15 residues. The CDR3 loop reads CASSTQGQGNTEAFF. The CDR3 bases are TGCGCCAGCAGCACCCAAGGACAGGGGAACACTGAAGCTTTCTTT.

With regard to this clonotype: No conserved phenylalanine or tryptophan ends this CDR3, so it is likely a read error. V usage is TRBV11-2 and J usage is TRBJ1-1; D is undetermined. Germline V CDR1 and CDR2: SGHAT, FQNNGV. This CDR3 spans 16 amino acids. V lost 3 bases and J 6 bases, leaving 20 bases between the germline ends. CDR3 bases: TGTGCCAGCAGCTTTGATTTGGGCGCAAGAGTCGCTGAAGCTTTCTCT. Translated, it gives CASSFDLGARVAEAFS.

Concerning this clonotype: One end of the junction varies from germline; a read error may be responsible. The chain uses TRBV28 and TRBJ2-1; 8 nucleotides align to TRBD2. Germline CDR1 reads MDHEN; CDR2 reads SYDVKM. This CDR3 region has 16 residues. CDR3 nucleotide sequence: TGTGCCAGCAGCTCTCGCGCGGGAGGTTCCTACAATGAGGAGTTCTTC. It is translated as CASSSRAGGSYNEEFF.

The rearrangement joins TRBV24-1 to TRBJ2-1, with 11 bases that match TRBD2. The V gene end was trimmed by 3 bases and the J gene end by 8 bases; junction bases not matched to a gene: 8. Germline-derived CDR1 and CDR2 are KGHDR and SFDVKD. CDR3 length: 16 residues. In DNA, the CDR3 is TGTGCCACCAGTGATATTAGCGGGAGGGCCGTTGATGAGCAGTTCTTC. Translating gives CATSDISGRAVDEQFF.

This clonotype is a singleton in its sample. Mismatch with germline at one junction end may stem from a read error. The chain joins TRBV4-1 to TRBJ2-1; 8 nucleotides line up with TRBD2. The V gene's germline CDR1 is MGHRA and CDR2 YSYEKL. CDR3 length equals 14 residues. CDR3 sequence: CASNQTGGYNGQFF. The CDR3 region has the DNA TGCGCCAGCAACCAGACGGGAGGGTACAATGGGCAGTTCTTC.

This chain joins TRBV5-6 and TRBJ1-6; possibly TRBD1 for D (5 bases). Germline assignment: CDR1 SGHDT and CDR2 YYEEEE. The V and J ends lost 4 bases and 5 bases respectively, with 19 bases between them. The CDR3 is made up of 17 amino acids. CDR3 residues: CASSIGSQGSNNSPLHF. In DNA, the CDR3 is TGTGCCAGCAGCATAGGATCGCAGGGCTCTAATAATTCACCCCTCCACTTT.

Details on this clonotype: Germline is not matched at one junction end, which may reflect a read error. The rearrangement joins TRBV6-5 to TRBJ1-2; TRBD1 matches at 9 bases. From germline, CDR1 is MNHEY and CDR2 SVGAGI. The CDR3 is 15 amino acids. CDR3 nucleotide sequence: TGTGCCAGCAGTAGGACCGGGACAGGGATAAATGGCTTCACCTTC. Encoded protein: CASSRTGTGINGFTF.

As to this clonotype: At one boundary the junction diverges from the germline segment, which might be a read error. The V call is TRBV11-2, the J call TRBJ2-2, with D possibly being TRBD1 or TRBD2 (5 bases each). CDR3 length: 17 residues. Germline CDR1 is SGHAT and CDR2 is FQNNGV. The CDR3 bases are TGTACCAGCAGCTTAGTTCAGACGTACCCAGGGACCGGGGAGCTGTTTTTC. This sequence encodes CTSSLVQTYPGTGELFF. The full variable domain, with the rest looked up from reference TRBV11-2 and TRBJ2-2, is EAGVAQSPRYKIIEKRQSVAFWCNPISGHATLYWYQQILGQGPKLLIQFQNNGVVDDSQLPKDRFSAERLKGVDSTLKIQPAKLEDSAVYLCTSSLVQTYPGTGELFFGEGSRLTVL.

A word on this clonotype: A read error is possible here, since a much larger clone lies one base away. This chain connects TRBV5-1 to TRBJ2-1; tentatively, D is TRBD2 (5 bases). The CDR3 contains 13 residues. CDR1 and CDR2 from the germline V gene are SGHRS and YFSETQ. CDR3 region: CGSSFGLQNEQFF. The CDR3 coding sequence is TGCGGCAGCAGCTTCGGACTTCAAAATGAGCAGTTCTTC.

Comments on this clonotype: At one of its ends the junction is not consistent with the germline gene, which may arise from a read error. CDR3 DNA: TGCGCTAGCAGCTTGGGGACAGGGGGCTTCTATGGCTACACCTTC. Protein: CASSLGTGGFYGYTF. The rearrangement uses TRBV5-1 and TRBJ1-2; 12 nucleotides line up with TRBD1. The CDR3 loop spans 15 amino acids. Germline V gene data show CDR1 as SGHRS and CDR2 as YFSETQ.

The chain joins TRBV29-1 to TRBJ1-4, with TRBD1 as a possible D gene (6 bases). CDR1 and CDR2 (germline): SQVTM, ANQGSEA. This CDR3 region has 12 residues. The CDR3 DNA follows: TGCAGTGTTCAGGGGTTGAATGAAAAACTGTTTTTT. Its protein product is CSVQGLNEKLFF.

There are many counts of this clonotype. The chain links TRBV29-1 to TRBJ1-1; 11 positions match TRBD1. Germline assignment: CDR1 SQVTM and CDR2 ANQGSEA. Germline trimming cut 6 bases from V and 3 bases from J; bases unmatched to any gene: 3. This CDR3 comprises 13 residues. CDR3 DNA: TGCAGCGTAGCGGACAGGGGGCACACTGAAGCTTTCTTT. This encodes CSVADRGHTEAFF.

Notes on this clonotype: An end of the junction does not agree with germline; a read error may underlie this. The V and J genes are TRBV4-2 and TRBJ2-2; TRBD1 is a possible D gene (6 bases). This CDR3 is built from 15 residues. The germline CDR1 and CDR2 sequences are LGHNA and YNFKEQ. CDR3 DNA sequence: TGTGCCAGCAGCCAAGTCCTACAGGGATCCAGGGAGCCGTTTTTT. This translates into CASSQVLQGSREPFF.

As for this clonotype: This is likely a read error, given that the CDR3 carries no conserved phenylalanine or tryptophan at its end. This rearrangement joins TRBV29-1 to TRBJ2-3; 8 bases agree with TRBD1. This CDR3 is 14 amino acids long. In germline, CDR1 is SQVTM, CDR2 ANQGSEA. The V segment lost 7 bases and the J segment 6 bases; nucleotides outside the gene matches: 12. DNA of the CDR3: TGCAGCGCTGGACAGGGTGACATCCCCGATACGCAGTATTAT. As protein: CSAGQGDIPDTQYY.

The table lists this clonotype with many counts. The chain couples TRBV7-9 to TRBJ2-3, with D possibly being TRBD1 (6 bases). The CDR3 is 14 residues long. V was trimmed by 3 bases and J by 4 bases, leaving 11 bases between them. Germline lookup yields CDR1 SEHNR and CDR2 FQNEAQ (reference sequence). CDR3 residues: CASSLNRVPDTQYF. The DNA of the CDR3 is TGTGCCAGCAGCTTGAACAGGGTGCCAGATACGCAGTATTTT.

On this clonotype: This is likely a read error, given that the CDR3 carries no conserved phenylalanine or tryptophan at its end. CDR3 DNA: TGCAGCAGCAGTCTCACTACCGGGAGCTCCTACAATGAGCAGTTCCTC. Encoded protein: CSSSLTTGSSYNEQFL. The chain recombines TRBV10-2 with TRBJ2-1; D possibly corresponds to TRBD2 (6 bases). CDR1 is WSHSY and CDR2 is SAAADI in the germline V gene. The CDR3 has 16 residues.

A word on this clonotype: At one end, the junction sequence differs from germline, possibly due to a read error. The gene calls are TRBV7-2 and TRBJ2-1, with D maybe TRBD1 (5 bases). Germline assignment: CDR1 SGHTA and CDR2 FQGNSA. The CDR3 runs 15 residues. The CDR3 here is CASSLYSGLNNEHFF. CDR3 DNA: TGTGCCAGCAGCTTATACTCAGGGCTTAACAATGAGCACTTCTTC.

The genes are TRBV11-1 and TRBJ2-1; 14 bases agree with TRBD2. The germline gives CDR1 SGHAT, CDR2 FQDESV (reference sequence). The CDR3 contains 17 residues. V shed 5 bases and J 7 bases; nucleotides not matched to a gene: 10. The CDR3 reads CASSQGLAGEDENEQFF. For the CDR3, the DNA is TGTGCCAGCAGCCAGGGACTAGCGGGAGAAGATGAAAATGAGCAGTTCTTC.

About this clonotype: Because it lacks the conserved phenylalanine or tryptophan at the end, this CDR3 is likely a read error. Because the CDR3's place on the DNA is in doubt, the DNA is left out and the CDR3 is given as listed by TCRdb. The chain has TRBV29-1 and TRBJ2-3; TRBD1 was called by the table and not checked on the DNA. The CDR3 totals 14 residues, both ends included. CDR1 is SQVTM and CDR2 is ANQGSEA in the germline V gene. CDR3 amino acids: CSVEGRQGEDTQYL.

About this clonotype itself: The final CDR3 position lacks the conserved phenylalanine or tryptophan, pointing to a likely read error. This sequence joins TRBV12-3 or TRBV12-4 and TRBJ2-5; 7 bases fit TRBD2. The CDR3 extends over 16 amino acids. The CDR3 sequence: CARSSWGEGRPETQYS. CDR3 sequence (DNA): TGTGCCAGGAGTTCCTGGGGGGAGGGCCGCCCAGAGACCCAGTACTCC.

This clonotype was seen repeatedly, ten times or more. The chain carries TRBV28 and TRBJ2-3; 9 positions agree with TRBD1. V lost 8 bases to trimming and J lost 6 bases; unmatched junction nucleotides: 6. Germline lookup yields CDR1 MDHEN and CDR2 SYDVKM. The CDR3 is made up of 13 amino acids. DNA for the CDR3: TGTGCCAGCGGGGACAGGGCTACGGATACGCAGTATTTT. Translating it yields CASGDRATDTQYF.

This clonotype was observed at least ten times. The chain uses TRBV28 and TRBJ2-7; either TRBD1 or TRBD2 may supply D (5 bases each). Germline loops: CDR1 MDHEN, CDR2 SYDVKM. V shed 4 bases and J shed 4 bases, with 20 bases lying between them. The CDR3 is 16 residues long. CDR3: CASSSPGGKGRYEQYF. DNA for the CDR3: TGTGCCAGCAGTTCCCCCGGTGGGAAGGGACGGTACGAGCAGTACTTC. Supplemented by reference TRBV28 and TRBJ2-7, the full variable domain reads DVKVTQSSRYLVKRTGEKVFLECVQDMDHENMFWYRQDPGLGLRLIYFSYDVKMKEKGDIPEGYSVSREKKERFSLILESASTNQTSMYLCASSSPGGKGRYEQYFGPGTRLTVT.

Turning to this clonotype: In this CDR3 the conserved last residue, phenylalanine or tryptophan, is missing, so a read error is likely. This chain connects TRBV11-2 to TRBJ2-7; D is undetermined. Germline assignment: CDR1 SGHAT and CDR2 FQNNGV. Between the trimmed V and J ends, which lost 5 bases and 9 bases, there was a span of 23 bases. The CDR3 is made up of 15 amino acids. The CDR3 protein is CASSLSVGISHGQYI. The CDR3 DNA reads TGTGCCAGCAGCCTATCTGTGGGAATATCCCACGGGCAGTACATC.

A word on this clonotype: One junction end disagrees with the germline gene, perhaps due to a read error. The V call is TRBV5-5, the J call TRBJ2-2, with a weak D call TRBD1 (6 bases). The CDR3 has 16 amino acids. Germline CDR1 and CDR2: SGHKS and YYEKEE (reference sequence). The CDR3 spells CANSLRQGLGTEELFF. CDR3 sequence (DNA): TGTGCCAACAGCTTGCGTCAGGGGCTGGGCACCGAGGAGCTGTTTTTT.

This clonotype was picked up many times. The CDR3 loop is CASSALSGRWGDTQYF. In nucleotides, the CDR3 is TGTGCCAGCAGTGCCCTCAGCGGGAGATGGGGAGATACGCAGTATTTT. The chain is built from TRBV6-1 and TRBJ2-3; TRBD2 matches 8 bases. Germline lookup yields CDR1 MNHNS and CDR2 SASEGT. This CDR3 contains 16 residues. The V segment lost 4 bases and the J segment 5 bases; nucleotides outside the gene matches: 11.

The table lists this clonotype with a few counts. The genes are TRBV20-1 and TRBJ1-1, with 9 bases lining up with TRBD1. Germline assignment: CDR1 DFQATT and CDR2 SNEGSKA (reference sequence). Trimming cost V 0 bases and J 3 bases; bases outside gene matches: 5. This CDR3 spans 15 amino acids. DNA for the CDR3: TGCAGTGCTAGAGAGGTGACAGGGGGGGACACTGAAGCTTTCTTT. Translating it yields CSAREVTGGDTEAFF.

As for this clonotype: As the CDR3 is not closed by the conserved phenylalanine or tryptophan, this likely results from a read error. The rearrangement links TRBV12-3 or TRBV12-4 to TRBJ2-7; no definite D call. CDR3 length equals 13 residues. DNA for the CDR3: TGTTCCAGCAGTTTAAACACAGACTACGAGCAGTACCTC. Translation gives CSSSLNTDYEQYL.

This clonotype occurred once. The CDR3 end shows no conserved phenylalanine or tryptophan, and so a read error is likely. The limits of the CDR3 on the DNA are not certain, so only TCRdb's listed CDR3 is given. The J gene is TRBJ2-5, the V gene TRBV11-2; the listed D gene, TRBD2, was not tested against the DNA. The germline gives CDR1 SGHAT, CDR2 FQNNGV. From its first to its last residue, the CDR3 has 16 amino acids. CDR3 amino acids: CARRSWDSAHQETRYS.

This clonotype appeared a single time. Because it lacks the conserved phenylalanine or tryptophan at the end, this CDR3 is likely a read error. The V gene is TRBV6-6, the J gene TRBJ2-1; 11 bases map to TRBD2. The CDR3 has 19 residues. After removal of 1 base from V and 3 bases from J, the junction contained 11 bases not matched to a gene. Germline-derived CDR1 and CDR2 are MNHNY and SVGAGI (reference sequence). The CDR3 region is CASSYLQGRGTSGYNEQFL. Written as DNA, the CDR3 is TGTGCCAGCAGTTACTTGCAGGGGCGGGGGACTAGCGGCTACAATGAGCAGTTCCTC.